This TCR beta chain was observed in a study of T cells after somatic rescue of genetic block. The method was immunoSEQ multiplex PCR; TCRdb's version includes in-frame clones alone and lacks a portion of them. The sample has about 110,000 clones; 85% to 95% are singletons. Germline CDR1 and CDR2: SGHRS and YFSETQ. Trimming removed 6 bases from V and 5 bases from J, with 20 bases in between. This CDR3 region has 15 residues. The V call is TRBV5-1, the J call TRBJ2-5, with D perhaps given as TRBD1 or TRBD2 (5 bases each). Sequencing used peripheral blood mononuclear cells (PBMCs). This receptor was taken from a woman between 18 and 30 years old. CDR3 bases: TGCGCCAGCACCCTCGGGGCCACGAAAGGGGAGACCCAGTACTTC. Translation gives CASTLGATKGETQYF.